What follows describes a single T cell receptor (beta chain). What it recognizes is unknown. These data belong to a study of CD8+ T cells in alopecia areata. Extraction of RNA preceded its reverse transcription into cDNA, which served as the sequencing template. The method was immunoSEQ multiplex PCR; TCRdb's version includes in-frame clones alone and lacks a portion of them. The table lists about 140,000 clones, around 51% of them singletons, with 0.8% to 1% in the top ten. Lesional scalp tissue (obtained by punch biopsy) and peripheral blood were collected from alopecia areata patients. The V and J ends lost 6 bases and 7 bases respectively, with 16 bases between them. The CDR3 length is 13 residues. CDR1 is MNHNY and CDR2 is SVGAGI in the germline V gene (reference sequence). Study-level findings and limits: TCR sharing across patients was less clear than in mice, possibly HLA-related.

The TCR comes from a human donor with alopecia areata. This material consisted of CD4+ T cells sorted from blood, taken at week 0. The chain recombines TRBV6-6 with TRBJ2-7; D assignment may be TRBD1 or TRBD2 (7 bases each). The CDR3 nucleotides read TGTGCCAGCAGCGGGCCTCAGGGGGGGGAGCAGTACTTC. Protein sequence: CASSGPQGGEQYF.